This T cell receptor (beta chain) was sequenced for a study of blood T cell repertoires in COVID-19. Overall study: PBMCs, B-cell-depleted T cells, or T cells were the source of the cDNA or gDNA that made up the material.

Enrollment of patients from Seattle took place during active infection, with longitudinal follow-up. This CDR3 comprises 16 residues. V was pared by 0 bases and J by 6 bases, with 18 bases between. Germline CDR1 reads LGHDT; CDR2 reads YNNKEL (reference sequence). Original handling: Reference gene primer amplification yielded estimated nucleated cell counts. Assay: immunoSEQ multiplex PCR; the TCRdb copy retains only in-frame clones and omits some. That table is the source of V, J and clone size, and D and trimming were worked out from the DNA. The table shows some 200,000 clones, with approximately 81% occurring only once.

Input material: peripheral blood. This clonotype was sampled from a woman aged 70-85 years with COVID-19, enrolled during active disease. This chain connects TRBV3-1 (or the pseudogene TRBV3-2) to TRBJ2-7, with D perhaps matching TRBD1 (5 bases). The CDR3 DNA reads as TGTGCCAGCAGCCAAGAAATACAGTCCTCAAGGGGCGAGCAGTACTTC. Its protein is CASSQEIQSSRGEQYF.